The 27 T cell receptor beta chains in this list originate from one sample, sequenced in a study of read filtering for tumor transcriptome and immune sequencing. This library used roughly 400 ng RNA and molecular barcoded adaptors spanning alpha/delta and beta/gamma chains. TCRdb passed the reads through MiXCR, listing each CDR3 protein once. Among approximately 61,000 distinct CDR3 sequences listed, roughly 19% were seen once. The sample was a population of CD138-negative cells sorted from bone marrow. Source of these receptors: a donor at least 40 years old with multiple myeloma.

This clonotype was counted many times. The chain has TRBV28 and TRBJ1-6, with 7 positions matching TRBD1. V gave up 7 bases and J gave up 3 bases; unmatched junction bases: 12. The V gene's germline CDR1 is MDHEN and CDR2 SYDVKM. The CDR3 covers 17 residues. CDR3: CASNIMTGSHYNSPLHF. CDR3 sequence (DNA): TGTGCCAGCAACATCATGACAGGGTCCCACTATAATTCACCCCTCCACTTT.

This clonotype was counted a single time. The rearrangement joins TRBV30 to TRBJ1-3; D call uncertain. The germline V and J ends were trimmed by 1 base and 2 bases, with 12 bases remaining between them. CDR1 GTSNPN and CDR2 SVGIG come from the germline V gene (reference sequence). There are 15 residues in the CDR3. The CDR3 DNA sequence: TGTGCCTGGAGTGAGGGTCCTCCAGCTGGAAACACCATATATTTT. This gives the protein CAWSEGPPAGNTIYF. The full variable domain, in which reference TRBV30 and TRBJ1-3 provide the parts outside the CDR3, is SQTIHQWPATLVQPVGSPLSLECTVEGTSNPNLYWYRQAAGRGLQLLFYSVGIGQISSEVPQNLSASRPQDRQFILSSKKLLLSDSGFYLCAWSEGPPAGNTIYFGEGSWLTVV.

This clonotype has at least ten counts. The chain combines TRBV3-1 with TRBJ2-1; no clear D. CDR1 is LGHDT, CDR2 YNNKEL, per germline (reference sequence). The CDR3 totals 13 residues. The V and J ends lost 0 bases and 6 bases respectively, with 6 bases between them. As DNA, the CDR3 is TGTGCCAGCAGCCAAGATGAGGCCAATGAGCAGTTCTTC. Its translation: CASSQDEANEQFF.

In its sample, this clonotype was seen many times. The chain's CDR3 is CASSAPGGSGSKGIQYF. DNA for the CDR3: TGTGCCAGCAGCGCCCCCGGGGGATCGGGATCAAAAGGAATCCAGTACTTC. V usage is TRBV11-3 and J usage is TRBJ2-5; D is perhaps TRBD2 (6 bases). Trimming shortened V by 5 bases and J by 10 bases, and 29 bases separated the two germline ends. Germline CDR1 SGHNT, CDR2 YENEEA. This CDR3 has 17 amino acids.

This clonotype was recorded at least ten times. In DNA, the CDR3 is TGTGCCAGCAGTCTCGGGGGGGGCACAGATACGCAGTATTTT. As protein: CASSLGGGTDTQYF. The chain links TRBV12-3 or TRBV12-4 to TRBJ2-3; TRBD2 matches 8 bases. V dropped 5 bases and J dropped 1; count of bases not matched to a gene: 2. The CDR3 spans 14 residues.

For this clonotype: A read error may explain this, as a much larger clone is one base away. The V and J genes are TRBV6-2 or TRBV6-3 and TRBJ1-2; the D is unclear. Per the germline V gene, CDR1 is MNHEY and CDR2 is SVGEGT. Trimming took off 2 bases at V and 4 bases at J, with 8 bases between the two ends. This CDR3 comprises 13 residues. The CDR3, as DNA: TGTGCCAGCAGTTACCAGACTGGCTATGGCTACACCTTC. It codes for CASSYQTGYGYTF.

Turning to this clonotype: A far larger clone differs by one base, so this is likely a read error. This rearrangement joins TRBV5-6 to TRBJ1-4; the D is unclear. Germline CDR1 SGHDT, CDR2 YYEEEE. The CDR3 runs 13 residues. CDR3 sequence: CASSAGGSETLYF. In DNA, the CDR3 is TGTGCCAGCAGCGCGGGAGGGTCGGAGACGCTGTATTTT.

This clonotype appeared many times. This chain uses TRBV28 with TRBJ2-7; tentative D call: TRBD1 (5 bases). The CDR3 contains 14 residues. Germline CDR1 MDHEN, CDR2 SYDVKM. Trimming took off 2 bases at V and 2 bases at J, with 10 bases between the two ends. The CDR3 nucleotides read TGTGCCAGCAGTTTACCCAGGGTAACCTACGAGCAGTACTTC. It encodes CASSLPRVTYEQYF.

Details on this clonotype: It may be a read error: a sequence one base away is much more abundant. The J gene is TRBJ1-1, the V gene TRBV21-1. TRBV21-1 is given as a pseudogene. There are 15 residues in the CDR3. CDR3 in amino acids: CASSKGAGLNTEAIF. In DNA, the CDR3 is TGTGCCAGCAGCAAAGGGGCAGGATTAAACACTGAAGCTATCTTT.

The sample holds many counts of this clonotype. CDR3 in DNA: TGTGCCAGCAGAGGGACAGGGAACACTGAAGCTTTCTTT. Its protein product is CASRGTGNTEAFF. J is TRBJ1-1 and V is TRBV12-3 or TRBV12-4, with 8 positions matching TRBD1. The V gene end was trimmed by 6 bases and the J gene end by 1 base; junction bases not matched to a gene: 1. CDR3 length: 13 amino acids.

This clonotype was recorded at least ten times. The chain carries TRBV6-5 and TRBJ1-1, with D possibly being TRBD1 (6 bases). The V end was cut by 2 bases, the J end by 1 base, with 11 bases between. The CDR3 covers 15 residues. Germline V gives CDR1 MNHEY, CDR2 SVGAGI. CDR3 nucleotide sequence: TGTGCCAGCAGTTACGCCTCCAGGGGGAACACTGAAGCTTTCTTT. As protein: CASSYASRGNTEAFF.

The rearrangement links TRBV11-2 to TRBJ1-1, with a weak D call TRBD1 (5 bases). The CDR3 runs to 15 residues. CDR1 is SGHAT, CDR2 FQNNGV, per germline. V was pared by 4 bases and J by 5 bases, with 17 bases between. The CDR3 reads CASSSGGRGRTEAFF. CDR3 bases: TGTGCCAGCAGCTCGGGGGGAAGAGGGCGGACTGAAGCTTTCTTT. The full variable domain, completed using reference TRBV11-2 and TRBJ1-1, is EAGVAQSPRYKIIEKRQSVAFWCNPISGHATLYWYQQILGQGPKLLIQFQNNGVVDDSQLPKDRFSAERLKGVDSTLKIQPAKLEDSAVYLCASSSGGRGRTEAFFGQGTRLTVV.

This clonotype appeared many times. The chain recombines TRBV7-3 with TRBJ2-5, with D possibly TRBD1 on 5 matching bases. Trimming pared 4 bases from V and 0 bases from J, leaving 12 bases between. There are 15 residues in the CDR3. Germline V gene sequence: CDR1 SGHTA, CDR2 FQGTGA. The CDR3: CASSSERGDQETQYF. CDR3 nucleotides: TGTGCCAGCAGCTCCGAAAGGGGTGACCAAGAGACCCAGTACTTC. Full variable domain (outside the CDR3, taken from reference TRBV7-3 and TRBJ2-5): GAGVSQTPSNKVTEKGKYVELRCDPISGHTALYWYRQSLGQGPEFLIYFQGTGAADDSGLPNDRFFAVRPEGSVSTLKIQRTERGDSAVYLCASSSERGDQETQYFGPGTRLLVL.

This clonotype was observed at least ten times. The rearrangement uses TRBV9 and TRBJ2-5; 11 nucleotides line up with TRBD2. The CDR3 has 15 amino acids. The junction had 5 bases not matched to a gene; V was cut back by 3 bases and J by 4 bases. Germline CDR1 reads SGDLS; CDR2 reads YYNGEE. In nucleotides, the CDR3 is TGTGCCAGCAGCGCCCCTAGCGGGGGGATAGAGACCCAGTACTTC. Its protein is CASSAPSGGIETQYF.

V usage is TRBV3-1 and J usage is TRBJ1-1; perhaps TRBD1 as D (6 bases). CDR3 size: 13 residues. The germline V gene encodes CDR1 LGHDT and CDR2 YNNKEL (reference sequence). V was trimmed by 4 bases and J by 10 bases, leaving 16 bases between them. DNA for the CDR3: TGTGCCAGCAGCCTAGGTCTTGCCAGGGGAGCTTTCTTT. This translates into CASSLGLARGAFF.

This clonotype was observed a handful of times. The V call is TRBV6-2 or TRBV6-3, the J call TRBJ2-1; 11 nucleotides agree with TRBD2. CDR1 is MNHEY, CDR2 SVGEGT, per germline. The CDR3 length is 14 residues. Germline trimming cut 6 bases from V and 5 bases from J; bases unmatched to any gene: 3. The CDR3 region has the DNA TGTGCCAGCAGGGATAGCGGGGGGGACAATGAGCAGTTCTTC. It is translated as CASRDSGGDNEQFF.

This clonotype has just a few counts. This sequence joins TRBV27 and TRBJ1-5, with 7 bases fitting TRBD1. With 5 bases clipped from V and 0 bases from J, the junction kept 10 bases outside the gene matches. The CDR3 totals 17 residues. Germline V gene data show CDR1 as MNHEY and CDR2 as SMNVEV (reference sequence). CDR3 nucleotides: TGTGCCAGCAGTCGACAGGGCCCCAGGGGTAGCAATCAGCCCCAGCATTTT. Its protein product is CASSRQGPRGSNQPQHF.

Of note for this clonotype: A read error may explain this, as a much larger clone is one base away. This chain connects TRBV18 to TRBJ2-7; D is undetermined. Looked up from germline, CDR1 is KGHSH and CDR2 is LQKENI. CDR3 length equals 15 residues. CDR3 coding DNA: TGTGCCAGCTCACCACCGTGGGGTTTCTCGGCCGAGCAGTGCTTC. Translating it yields CASSPPWGFSAEQCF.

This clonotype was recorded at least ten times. DNA for the CDR3: TGTGCCAGCAGTGAAATGCCCGGCTTAGGAAAGCAGTACTTC. This gives the protein CASSEMPGLGKQYF. The chain combines TRBV6-1 with TRBJ2-7; D gene ambiguous. The germline CDR1 and CDR2 sequences are MNHNS and SASEGT. Trimming cost V 2 bases and J 8 bases, with 16 bases left between them. CDR3 length: 14 amino acids.

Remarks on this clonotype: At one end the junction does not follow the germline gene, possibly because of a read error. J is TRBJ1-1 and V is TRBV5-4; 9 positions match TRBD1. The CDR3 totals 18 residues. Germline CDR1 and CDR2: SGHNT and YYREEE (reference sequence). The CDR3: CASSRGGTGPAGLTEASF. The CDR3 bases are TGTGCCAGCAGCCGGGGCGGGACAGGGCCCGCGGGTCTCACTGAAGCTTCCTTT.

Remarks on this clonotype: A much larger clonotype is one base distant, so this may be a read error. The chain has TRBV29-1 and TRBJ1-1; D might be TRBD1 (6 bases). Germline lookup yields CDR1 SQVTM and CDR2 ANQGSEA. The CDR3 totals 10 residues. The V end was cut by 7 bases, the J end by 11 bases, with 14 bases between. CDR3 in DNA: TGCAGCGCCCGACAGGAGGCCGCTTTCTTT. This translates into CSARQEAAFF.

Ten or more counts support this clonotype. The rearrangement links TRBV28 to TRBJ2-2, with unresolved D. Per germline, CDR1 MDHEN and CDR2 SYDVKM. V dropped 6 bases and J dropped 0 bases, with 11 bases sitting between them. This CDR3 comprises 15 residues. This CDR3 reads CASRTTDSNTGELFF. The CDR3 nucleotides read TGTGCCAGCAGGACGACCGACTCGAACACCGGGGAGCTGTTTTTT.

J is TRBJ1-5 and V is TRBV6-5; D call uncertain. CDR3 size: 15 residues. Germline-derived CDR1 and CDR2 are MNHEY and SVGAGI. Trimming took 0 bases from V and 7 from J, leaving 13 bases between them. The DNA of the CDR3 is TGTGCCAGCAGTTACTCGAGTAGTGCGAGACAGCCCCAGCATTTT. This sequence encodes CASSYSSSARQPQHF.

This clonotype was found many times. The CDR3 is CSATSGGARRETQYF. CDR3 bases: TGCAGTGCTACTAGCGGGGGGGCTAGACGGGAGACCCAGTACTTC. J is TRBJ2-5 and V is TRBV20-1; 12 bases are shared with TRBD2. CDR3 length: 15 amino acids. V trimming: 4 bases; J trimming: 5 bases; junction bases outside the gene matches: 8. Germline-derived CDR1 and CDR2 are DFQATT and SNEGSKA (reference sequence).

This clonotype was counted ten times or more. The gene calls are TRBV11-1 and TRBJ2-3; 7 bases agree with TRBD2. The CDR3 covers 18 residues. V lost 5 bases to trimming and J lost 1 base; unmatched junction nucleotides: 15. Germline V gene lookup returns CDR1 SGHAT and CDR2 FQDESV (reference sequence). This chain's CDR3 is CASSPPRRGAGGTDTQYF. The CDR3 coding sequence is TGTGCCAGCAGCCCCCCTCGTCGTGGGGCGGGAGGCACAGATACGCAGTATTTT.

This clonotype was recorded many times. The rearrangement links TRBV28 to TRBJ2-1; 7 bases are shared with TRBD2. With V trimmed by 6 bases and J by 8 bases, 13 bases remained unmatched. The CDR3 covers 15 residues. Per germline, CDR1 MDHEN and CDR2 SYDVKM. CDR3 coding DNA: TGTGCCAGCAGCCCTCCTGACTGGCGGGAGTATGAGCAGTTCTTC. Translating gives CASSPPDWREYEQFF.

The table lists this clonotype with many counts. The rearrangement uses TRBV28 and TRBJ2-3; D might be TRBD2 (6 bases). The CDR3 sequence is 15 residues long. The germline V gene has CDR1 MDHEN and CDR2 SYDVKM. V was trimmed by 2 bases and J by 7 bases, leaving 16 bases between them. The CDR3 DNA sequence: TGTGCCAGCAGTTTACCCACAGCCGGGAGAAATACGCAGTATTTT. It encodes CASSLPTAGRNTQYF. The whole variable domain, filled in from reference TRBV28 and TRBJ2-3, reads DVKVTQSSRYLVKRTGEKVFLECVQDMDHENMFWYRQDPGLGLRLIYFSYDVKMKEKGDIPEGYSVSREKKERFSLILESASTNQTSMYLCASSLPTAGRNTQYFGPGTRLTVL.